This T cell receptor beta chain was recovered during a study of T cell responses to AZD1222 COVID-19 vaccine. Deletions cut 0 bases from V and 4 bases from J, with 8 bases between. CDR3 length equals 13 residues. In germline, CDR1 is SGHRS, CDR2 YFSETQ. Here immunoSEQ multiplex PCR was the method, and the copy in TCRdb shows in-frame clones only, minus some. This sample carries roughly 80,000 clones, approximately 87% of them seen once, and the ten largest clones take around 5.1%. Broader study findings: Donors were mostly white British, more females; clonal diversity possibly underestimated. The study found vaccine-associated CD4 TCRs spanning spike, dominant at 160-218 and 743-854. The repertoires were collected only after the peak T cell response.

In the case of this clone: Its specificity is unknown.

The sequencing used peripheral blood, collected on day 0 of MenACWY control vaccination. V and J are TRBV5-1 and TRBJ2-7; the D is unclear. The source of this sequence is an adult in good health. CDR3 sequence (DNA): TGCGCCAGCAGCTTGGGTAGTAAATACGAGCAGTACTTC. It is translated as CASSLGSKYEQYF.